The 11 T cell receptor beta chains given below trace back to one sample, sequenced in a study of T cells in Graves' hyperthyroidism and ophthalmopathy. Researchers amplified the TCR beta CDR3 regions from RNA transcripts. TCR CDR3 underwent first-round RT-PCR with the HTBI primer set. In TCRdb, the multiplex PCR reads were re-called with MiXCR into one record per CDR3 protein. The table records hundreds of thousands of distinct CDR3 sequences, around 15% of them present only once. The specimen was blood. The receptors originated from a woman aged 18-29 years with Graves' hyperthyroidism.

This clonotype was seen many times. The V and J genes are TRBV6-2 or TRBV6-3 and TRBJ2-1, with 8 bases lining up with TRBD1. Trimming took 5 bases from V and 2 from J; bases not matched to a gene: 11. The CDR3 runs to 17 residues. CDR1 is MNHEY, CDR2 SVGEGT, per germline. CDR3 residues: CASSTPLLTGAYNEQFF. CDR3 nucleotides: TGTGCCAGCAGTACTCCCCTCCTGACAGGGGCCTACAATGAGCAGTTCTTC.

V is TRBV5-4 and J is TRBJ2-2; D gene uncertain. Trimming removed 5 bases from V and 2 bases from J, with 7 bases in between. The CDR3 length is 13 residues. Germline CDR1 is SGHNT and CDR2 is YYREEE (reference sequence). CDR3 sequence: CASRDPNTGELFF. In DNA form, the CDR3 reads TGTGCCAGCAGAGACCCCAACACCGGGGAGCTGTTTTTT.

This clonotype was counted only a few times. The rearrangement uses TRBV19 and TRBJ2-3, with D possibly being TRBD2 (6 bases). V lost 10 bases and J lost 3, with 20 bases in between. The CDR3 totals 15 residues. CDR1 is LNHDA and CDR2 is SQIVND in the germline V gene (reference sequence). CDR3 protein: CATGSGTAGTDTQYF. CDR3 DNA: TGTGCCACCGGCTCCGGGACGGCGGGGACAGATACGCAGTATTTT.

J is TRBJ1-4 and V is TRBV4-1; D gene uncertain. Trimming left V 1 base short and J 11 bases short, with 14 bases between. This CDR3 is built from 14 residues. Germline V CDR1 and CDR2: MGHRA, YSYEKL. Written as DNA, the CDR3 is TGCGCCAGCAGCCAAGTAGCTGGGGTTGACAAACTGTTTTTT. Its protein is CASSQVAGVDKLFF.

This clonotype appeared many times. CDR3 residues: CASSEALSAAGNTIYF. The CDR3 coding sequence is TGTGCCAGCAGTGAAGCGCTTTCGGCCGCTGGAAACACCATATATTTT. The chain links TRBV6-1 to TRBJ1-3; no firm D call. V gave up 0 bases and J gave up 2 bases, with 11 bases separating them. CDR1 is MNHNS, CDR2 SASEGT, per germline. CDR3 size: 16 residues.

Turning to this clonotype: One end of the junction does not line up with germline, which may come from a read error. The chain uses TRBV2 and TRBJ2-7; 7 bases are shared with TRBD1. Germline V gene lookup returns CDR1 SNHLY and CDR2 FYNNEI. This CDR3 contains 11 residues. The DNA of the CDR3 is TGTGCCATCAGTGGGGACAGCGAGCAGTACTTC. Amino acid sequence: CAISGDSEQYF. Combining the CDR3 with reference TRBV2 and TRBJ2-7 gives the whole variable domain EPEVTQTPSHQVTQMGQEVILRCVPISNHLYFYWYRQILGQKVEFLVSFYNNEISEKSEIFDDQFSVERPDGSNFTLKIRSTKLEDSAMYFCAISGDSEQYFGPGTRLTVT.

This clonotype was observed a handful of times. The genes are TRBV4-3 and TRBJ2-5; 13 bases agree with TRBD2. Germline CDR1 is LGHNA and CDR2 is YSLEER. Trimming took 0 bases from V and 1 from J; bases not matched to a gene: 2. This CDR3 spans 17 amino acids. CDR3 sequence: CASSQDRTSGGQETQYF. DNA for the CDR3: TGCGCCAGCAGCCAAGATAGGACTAGCGGGGGCCAAGAGACCCAGTACTTC.

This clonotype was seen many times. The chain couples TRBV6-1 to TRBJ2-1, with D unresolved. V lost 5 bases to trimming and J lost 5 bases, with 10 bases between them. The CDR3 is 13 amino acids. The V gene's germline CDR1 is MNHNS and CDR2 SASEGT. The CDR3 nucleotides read TGTGCCAGCAGTAAGATTCCTAACAATGAGCAGTTCTTC. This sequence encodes CASSKIPNNEQFF.

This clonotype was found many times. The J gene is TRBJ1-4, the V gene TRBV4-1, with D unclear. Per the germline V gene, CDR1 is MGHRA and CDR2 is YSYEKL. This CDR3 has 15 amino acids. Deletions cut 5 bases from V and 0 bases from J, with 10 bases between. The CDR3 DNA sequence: TGCGCCAGCAGCTACGGTCGTGCAACTAATGAAAAACTGTTTTTT. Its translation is CASSYGRATNEKLFF.

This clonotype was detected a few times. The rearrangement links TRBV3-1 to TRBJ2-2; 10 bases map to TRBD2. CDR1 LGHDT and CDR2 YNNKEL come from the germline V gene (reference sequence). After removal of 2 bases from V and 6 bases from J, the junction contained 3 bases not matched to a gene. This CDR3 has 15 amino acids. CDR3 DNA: TGTGCCAGCAGCCAACTAGCGGGAGTGGCCGGGGAGCTGTTTTTT. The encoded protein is CASSQLAGVAGELFF.

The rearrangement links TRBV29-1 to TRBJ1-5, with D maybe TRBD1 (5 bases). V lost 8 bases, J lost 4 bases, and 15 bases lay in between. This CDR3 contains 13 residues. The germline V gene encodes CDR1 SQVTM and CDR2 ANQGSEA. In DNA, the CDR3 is TGCAGCTCCTCTCAGGGTTTTAATCAGCCCCAGCATTTT. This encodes CSSSQGFNQPQHF. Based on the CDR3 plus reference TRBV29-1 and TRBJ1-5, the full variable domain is SAVISQKPSRDICQRGTSLTIQCQVDSQVTMMFWYRQQPGQSLTLIATANQGSEATYESGFVIDKFPISRPNLTFSTLTVSNMSPEDSSIYLCSSSQGFNQPQHFGDGTRLSIL.